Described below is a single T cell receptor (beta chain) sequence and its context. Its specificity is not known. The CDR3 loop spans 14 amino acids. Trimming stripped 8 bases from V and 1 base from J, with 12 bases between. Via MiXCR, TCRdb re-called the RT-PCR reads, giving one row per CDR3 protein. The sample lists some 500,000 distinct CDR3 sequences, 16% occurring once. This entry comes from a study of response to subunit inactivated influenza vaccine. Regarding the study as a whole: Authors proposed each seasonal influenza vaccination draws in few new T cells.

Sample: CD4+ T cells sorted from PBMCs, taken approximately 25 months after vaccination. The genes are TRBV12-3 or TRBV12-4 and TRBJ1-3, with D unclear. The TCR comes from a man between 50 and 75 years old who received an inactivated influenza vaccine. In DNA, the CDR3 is TGTGCCAGCGTATTCGTGGGGTCTGGAAACACCATATATTTT. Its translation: CASVFVGSGNTIYF.